Following are 6 T cell receptor beta chains from one sample sequenced in a study of cytomegalovirus exposure and HLA in healthy donors. Primers included in the PCR were 60 Vbeta and 13 Jbeta primers. Produced via immunoSEQ multiplex PCR; TCRdb's table is partial and in-frame only. Here the sample spans roughly 180,000 clones, 85% being singletons. The sequencing input was PBMCs. These receptors were collected from a boy between 2 and 10 years old in good health and CMV-seronegative.

The chain employs TRBV21-1 and TRBJ2-5; TRBD2, the D gene given by the table, was not confirmed from the DNA. The J call may be mistaken, given a closer DNA end match to TRBJ2-7. TRBV21-1 is reported as a pseudogene. The CDR3 is made up of 15 amino acids. CDR3 DNA sequence: TGTGCCAGCAGCAGCGGAGGGGAGGAAACCTACGAGCAGTACTTC. Amino acids: CASSSGGEETYEQYF.

This clone occurred a few times. V is TRBV2 and J is TRBJ2-7; D gene ambiguous. The CDR3 extends over 15 amino acids. The germline V and J ends were trimmed by 8 bases and 4 bases, with 21 bases remaining between them. Germline CDR1 SNHLY, CDR2 FYNNEI. CDR3 bases: TGTGCCAGCCTATCCCCGGCGGAACCTTCGTACGAGCAGTACTTC. Its protein product is CASLSPAEPSYEQYF.

The genes are TRBV6-5 and TRBJ1-5; TRBD1 matches 9 bases. V was clipped by 2 bases and J by 4 bases; unmatched bases: 3. Germline CDR1 and CDR2: MNHEY and SVGAGI. The CDR3 contains 15 residues. CDR3 amino acids: CASSYRTGANQPQHF. The DNA for the CDR3 is TGTGCCAGCAGTTACCGGACAGGGGCTAATCAGCCCCAGCATTTT.

The chain is built from TRBV6-1 and TRBJ2-7; 10 bases are shared with TRBD1. CDR1 and CDR2 from the germline V gene are MNHNS and SASEGT. The CDR3 has 15 residues. Unmatched junction bases numbered 8, after V lost 6 bases and J lost 3 bases. As DNA, the CDR3 is TGTGCCAGCAGACACACCGGGACAGGGGTCTACGAGCAGTACTTC. Translated: CASRHTGTGVYEQYF.

In DNA, the CDR3 is TGTGCCAGCAGCCCCGACAGCCTAACACTTAGCAATCAGCCCCAGCATTTT. Protein: CASSPDSLTLSNQPQHF. The genes are TRBV7-9 and TRBJ1-5; TRBD1 might be the D (5 bases). The length of the CDR3 is 17 residues. The V end lost 5 bases, the J end lost 0 bases, and 17 bases lay between the germline ends. The V gene's germline CDR1 is SEHNR and CDR2 FQNEAQ (reference sequence).

The rearrangement uses TRBV6-6 and TRBJ2-7; TRBD2 agrees at 8 bases. CDR1 is MNHNY, CDR2 SVGAGI, per germline (reference sequence). The CDR3 runs 15 residues. Trimming cost V 1 base and J 0 bases; bases outside gene matches: 2. The CDR3 DNA reads as TGTGCCAGCAGTTACTACGGGGGGGGCTCCTACGAGCAGTACGTC. It specifies CASSYYGGGSYEQYV.